The sample holds a few counts of the clone carrying this T cell receptor beta chain. Unique molecular identifiers featured in how the TCRbeta library was prepared. Each CDR3 protein is one row after TCRdb ran MiXCR on the PCR reads. The sample yields about 540,000 distinct CDR3 sequences, about 16% seen once. The record originates from a study of T-cell reconstitution after alpha-beta-depleted transplantation in children. This CDR3 has 12 amino acids. V lost 5 bases and J lost 3, with 7 bases in between. Germline CDR1 and CDR2: SGHRS and YFSETQ. The chain employs TRBV5-1 and TRBJ2-3; no reliable D call. The TCR was taken from a human donor who donated a stem cell graft to a child with acute lymphoblastic leukemia. Sequenced here: PBMCs from the stem cell graft donor, sampled from the stem cell graft. DNA of the CDR3: TGCGCCAGCAGTCGACCTACAGATACGCAGTATTTT. It codes for CASSRPTDTQYF. The full variable domain, its missing parts supplied by reference TRBV5-1 and TRBJ2-3, is KAGVTQTPRYLIKTRGQQVTLSCSPISGHRSVSWYQQTPGQGLQFLFEYFSETQRNKGNFPGRFSGRQFSNSRSEMNVSTLELGDSALYLCASSRPTDTQYFGPGTRLTVL.